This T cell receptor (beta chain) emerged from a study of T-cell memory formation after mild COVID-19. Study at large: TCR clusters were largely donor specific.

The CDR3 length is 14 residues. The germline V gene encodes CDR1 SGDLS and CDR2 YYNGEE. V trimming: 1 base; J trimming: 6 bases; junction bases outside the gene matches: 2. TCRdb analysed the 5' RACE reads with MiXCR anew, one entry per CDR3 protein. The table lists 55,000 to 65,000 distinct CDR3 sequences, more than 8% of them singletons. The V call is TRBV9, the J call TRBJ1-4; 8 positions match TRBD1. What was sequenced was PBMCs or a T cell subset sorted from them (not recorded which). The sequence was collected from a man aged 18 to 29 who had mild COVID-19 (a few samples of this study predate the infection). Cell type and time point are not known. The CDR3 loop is CASSVSGGHEKLFF. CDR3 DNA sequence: TGTGCCAGCAGCGTATCAGGGGGCCATGAAAAACTGTTTTTT.